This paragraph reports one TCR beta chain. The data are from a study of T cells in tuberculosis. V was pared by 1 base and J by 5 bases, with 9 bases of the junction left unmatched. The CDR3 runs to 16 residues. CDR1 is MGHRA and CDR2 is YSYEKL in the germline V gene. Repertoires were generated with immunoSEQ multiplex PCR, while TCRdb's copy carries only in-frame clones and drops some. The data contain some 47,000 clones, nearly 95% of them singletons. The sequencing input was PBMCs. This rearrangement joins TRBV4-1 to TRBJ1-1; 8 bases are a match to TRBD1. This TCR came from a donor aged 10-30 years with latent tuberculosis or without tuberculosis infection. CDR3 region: CASSQASRQGRTEAFF. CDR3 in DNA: TGCGCCAGCAGCCAAGCATCCCGACAGGGGAGGACTGAAGCTTTCTTT.